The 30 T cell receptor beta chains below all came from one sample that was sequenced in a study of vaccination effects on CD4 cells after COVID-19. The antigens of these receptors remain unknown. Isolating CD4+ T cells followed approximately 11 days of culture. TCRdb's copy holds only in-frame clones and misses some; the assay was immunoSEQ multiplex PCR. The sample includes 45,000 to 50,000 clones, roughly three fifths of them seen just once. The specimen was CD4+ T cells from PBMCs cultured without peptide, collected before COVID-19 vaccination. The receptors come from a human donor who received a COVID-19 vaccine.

For the CDR3, the DNA is TGTGCCAGCAGTGGACAGGGGTATGGTGGCTACACCTTC. Amino acids: CASSGQGYGGYTF. The chain has TRBV27 and TRBJ1-2, with TRBD1 identical over 9 bases. V gave up 5 bases and J gave up 7 bases; unmatched junction bases: 5. CDR3 length: 13 amino acids. Germline loops: CDR1 MNHEY, CDR2 SMNVEV (reference sequence).

CDR3 sequence reads: CASSEATVRGYTF. The CDR3 DNA reads as TGTGCCAGCAGTGAAGCTACGGTCCGAGGCTACACCTTC. The chain is built from TRBV2 and TRBJ1-2; D remains unclear. Deletions cut 0 bases from V and 8 bases from J, with 10 bases between. The CDR3 has 13 residues. CDR1 SNHLY and CDR2 FYNNEI come from the germline V gene.

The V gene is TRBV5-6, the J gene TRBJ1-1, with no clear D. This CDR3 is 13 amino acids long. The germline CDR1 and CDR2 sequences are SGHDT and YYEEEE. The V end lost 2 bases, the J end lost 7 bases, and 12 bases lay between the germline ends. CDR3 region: CASSLRLGLEAFF. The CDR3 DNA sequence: TGTGCCAGCAGCTTACGATTAGGACTTGAAGCTTTCTTT.

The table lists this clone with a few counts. The CDR3 DNA is TGTGCCAGCAGTACCGCAGGGACGGGCTATAATTCACCCCTCCACTTT. It yields the protein CASSTAGTGYNSPLHF. This chain joins TRBV27 and TRBJ1-6, with D possibly TRBD1 on 5 matching bases. The CDR3 runs 16 residues. The germline gives CDR1 MNHEY, CDR2 SMNVEV (reference sequence). Between the trimmed V and J ends, which lost 5 bases and 3 bases, there was a span of 14 bases.

The CDR3 region has the DNA TGCGCCAGCAGCTCCGGGACCACTAACTATGGCTACACCTTC. Translating it yields CASSSGTTNYGYTF. This chain links TRBV5-1 with TRBJ1-2, with D possibly TRBD1 on 5 matching bases. Germline V gene lookup returns CDR1 SGHRS and CDR2 YFSETQ. The germline V and J ends were trimmed by 3 bases and 0 bases, with 9 bases remaining between them. The length of the CDR3 is 14 residues. The full variable domain, its missing parts supplied by reference TRBV5-1 and TRBJ1-2, is KAGVTQTPRYLIKTRGQQVTLSCSPISGHRSVSWYQQTPGQGLQFLFEYFSETQRNKGNFPGRFSGRQFSNSRSEMNVSTLELGDSALYLCASSSGTTNYGYTFGSGTRLTVV.

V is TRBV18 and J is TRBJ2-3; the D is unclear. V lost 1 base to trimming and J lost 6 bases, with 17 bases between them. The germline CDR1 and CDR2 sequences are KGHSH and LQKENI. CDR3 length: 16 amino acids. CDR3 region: CASSPLGGQIGDTQYF. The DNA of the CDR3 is TGTGCCAGCTCACCACTAGGCGGTCAAATAGGGGATACGCAGTATTTT.

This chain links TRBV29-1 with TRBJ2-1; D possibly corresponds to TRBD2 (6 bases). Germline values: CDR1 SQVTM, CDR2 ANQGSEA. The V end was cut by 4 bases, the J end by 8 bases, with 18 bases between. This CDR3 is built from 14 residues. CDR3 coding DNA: TGCAGCGTTGGGGGGAGGCAGGGATTACATGAGCAGTTCTTC. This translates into CSVGGRQGLHEQFF.

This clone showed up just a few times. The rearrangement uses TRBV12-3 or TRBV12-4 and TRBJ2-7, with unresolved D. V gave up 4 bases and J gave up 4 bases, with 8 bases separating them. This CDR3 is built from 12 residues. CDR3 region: CASSSPPYEQYF. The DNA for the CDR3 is TGTGCCAGCAGTTCCCCTCCATACGAGCAGTACTTC.

Written as DNA, the CDR3 is TGTGCCAGCAGTGACACCGGAGCTTTCTTT. This sequence encodes CASSDTGAFF. V and J are TRBV6-1 and TRBJ1-1; D is undetermined. This CDR3 has 10 residues. Germline V lookup: CDR1 MNHNS, CDR2 SASEGT. Between the trimmed V and J ends, which lost 3 bases and 10 bases, there was a span of 6 bases.

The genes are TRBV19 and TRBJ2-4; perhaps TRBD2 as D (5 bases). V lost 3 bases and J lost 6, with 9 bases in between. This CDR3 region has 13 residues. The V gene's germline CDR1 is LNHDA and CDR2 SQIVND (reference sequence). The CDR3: CASSISAGNIQYF. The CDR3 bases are TGTGCCAGTAGTATCTCCGCGGGAAACATTCAGTACTTC.

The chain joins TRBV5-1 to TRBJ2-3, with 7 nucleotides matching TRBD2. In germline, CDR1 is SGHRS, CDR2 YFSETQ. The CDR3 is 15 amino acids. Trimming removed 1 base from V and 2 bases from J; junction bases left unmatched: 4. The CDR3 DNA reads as TGCGCCAGCAGCTTGTGGGGGGGGACCACAGATACGCAGTATTTT. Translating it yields CASSLWGGTTDTQYF.

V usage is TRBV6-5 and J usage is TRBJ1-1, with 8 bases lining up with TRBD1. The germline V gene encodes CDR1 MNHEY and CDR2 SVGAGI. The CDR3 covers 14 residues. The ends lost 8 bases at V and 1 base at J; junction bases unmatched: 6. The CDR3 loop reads CASASTGANTEAFF. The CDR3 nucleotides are TGTGCCAGCGCCTCGACAGGGGCGAACACTGAAGCTTTCTTT.

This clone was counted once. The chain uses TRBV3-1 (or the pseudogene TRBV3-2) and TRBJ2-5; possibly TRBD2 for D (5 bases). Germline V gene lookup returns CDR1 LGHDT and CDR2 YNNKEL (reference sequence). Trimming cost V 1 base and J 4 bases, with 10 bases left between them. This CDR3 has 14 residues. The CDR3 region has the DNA TGTGCCAGCAGCCAAGGAACTAGGATAGAGACCCAGTACTTC. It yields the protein CASSQGTRIETQYF.

CDR3: CASTPWESDTEAFF. The CDR3 DNA reads as TGTGCCAGCACCCCGTGGGAGAGCGACACTGAAGCTTTCTTT. The chain employs TRBV6-1 and TRBJ1-1; D unresolved. The germline V and J ends were trimmed by 7 bases and 3 bases, with 15 bases remaining between them. This CDR3 comprises 14 residues. The V gene's germline CDR1 is MNHNS and CDR2 SASEGT.

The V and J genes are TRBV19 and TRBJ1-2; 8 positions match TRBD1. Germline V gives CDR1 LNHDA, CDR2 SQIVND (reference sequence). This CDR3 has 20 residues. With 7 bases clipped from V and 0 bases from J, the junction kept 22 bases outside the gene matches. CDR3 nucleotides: TGTGCCAGTAACCTCGACAGGGGCTCTTCGTCAACACAGCCTAACTATGGCTACACCTTC. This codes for CASNLDRGSSSTQPNYGYTF.

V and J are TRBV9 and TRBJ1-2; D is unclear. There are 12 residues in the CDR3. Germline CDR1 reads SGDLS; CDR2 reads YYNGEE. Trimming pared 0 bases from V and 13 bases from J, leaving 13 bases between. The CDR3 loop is CASSVAQEERTF. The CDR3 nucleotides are TGTGCCAGCAGCGTAGCTCAGGAAGAGCGCACCTTC.

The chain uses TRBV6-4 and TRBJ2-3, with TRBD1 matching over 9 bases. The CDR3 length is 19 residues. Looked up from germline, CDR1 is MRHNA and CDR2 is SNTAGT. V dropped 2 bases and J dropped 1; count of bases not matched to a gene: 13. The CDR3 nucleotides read TGTGCCAGCAGTGACCCAACAGGGGGCGCAGCCGAGGGCACAGATACGCAGTATTTT. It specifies CASSDPTGGAAEGTDTQYF.

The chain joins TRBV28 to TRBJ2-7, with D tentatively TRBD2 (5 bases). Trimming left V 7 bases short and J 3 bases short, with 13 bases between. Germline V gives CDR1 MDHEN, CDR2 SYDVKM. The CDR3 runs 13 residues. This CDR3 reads CASIRDLGYEQYF. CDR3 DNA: TGTGCCAGCATCCGGGATTTAGGCTACGAGCAGTACTTC.

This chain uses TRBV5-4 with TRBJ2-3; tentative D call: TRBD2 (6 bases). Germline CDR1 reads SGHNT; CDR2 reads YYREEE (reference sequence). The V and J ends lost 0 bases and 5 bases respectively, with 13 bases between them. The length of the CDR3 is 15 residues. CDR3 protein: CASSLDSGAGDTQYF. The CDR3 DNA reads TGTGCCAGCAGCTTGGACTCGGGAGCCGGAGATACGCAGTATTTT.

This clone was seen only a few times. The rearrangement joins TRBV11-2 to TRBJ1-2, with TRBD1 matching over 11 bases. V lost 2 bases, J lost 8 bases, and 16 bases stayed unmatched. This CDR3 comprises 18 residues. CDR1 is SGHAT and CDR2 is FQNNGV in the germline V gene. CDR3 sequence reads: CASSLSPRAGTGGRGYTF. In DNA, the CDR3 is TGTGCCAGCAGCTTATCTCCAAGGGCGGGGACAGGGGGGAGAGGCTACACCTTC.

The CDR3 DNA is TGTGCCAGCAGCCAAGATGTAGGGGTCCCCTATGGCTACACCTTC. Translated: CASSQDVGVPYGYTF. The chain recombines TRBV4-2 with TRBJ1-2; D is perhaps TRBD1 (5 bases). The CDR3 length is 15 residues. CDR1 and CDR2 from the germline V gene are LGHNA and YNFKEQ. V was clipped by 0 bases and J by 4 bases, with 12 bases between them.

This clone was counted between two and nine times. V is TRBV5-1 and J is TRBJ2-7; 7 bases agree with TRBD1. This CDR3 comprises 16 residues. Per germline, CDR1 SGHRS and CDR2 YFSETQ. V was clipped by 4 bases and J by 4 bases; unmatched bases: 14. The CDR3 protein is CASSLGQARTSYEQYF. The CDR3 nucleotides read TGCGCCAGCAGCCTCGGACAGGCTAGGACGTCTTACGAGCAGTACTTC.

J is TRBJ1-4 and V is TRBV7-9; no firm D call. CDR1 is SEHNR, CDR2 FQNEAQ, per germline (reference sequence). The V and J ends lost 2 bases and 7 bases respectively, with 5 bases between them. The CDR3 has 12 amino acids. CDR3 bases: TGTGCCAGCAGCTTAATTAGTGAAAAACTGTTTTTT. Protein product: CASSLISEKLFF.

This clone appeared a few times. CDR3 DNA: TGTGCCAGCAGCCTGGGACAGGCTACCAACTATGGCTACACCTTC. This codes for CASSLGQATNYGYTF. The chain combines TRBV11-2 with TRBJ1-2; 8 bases map to TRBD1. Germline lookup yields CDR1 SGHAT and CDR2 FQNNGV. This CDR3 is built from 15 residues. With V trimmed by 5 bases and J by 2 bases, 7 bases remained unmatched.

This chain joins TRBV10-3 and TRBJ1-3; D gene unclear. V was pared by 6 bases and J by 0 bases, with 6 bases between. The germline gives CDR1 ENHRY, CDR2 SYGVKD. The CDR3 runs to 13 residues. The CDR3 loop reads CAIRPPSGNTIYF. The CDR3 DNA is TGTGCCATCAGACCGCCCTCTGGAAACACCATATATTTT.

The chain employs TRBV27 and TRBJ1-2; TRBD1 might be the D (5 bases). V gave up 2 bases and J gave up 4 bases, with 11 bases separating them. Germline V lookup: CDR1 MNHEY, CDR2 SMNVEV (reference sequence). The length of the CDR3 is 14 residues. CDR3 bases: TGTGCCAGCAGTTTAAGTCGGACACCCTATGGCTACACCTTC. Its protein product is CASSLSRTPYGYTF.

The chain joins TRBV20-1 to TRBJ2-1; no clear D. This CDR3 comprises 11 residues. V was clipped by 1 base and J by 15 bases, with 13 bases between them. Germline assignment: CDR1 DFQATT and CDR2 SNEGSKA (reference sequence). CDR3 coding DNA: TGCAGTGCTAGAGCCCCAGCAAGGTCGTTCTTC. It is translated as CSARAPARSFF.

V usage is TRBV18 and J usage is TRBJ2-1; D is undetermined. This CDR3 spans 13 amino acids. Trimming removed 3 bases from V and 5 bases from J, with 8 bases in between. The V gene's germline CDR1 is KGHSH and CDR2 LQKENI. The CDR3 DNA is TGTGCCAGCTCACCGCAAAGGGACAATGAGCAGTTCTTC. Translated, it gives CASSPQRDNEQFF.

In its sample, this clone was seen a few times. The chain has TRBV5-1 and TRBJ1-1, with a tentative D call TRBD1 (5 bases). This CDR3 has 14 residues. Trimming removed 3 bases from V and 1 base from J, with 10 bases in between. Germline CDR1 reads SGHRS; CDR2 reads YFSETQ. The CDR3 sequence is CASSSGTTNTEAFF. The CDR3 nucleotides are TGCGCCAGCAGCTCCGGGACGACGAACACTGAAGCTTTCTTT.

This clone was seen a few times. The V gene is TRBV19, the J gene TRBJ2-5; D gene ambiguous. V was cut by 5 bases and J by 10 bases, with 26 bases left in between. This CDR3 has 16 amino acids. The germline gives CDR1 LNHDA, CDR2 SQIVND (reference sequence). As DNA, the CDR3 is TGTGCCAGTAGTCCCAGACACCGCCTGGCCAAAGTGGACCAGTACTTC. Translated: CASSPRHRLAKVDQYF.